This is a list of T cell receptor beta chains from one sample in a study of cytomegalovirus exposure and HLA in healthy donors. Clones were read by immunoSEQ multiplex PCR, and TCRdb kept only the in-frame ones, dropping some. The table has around 99,000 clones, 60% to 85% seen once; the top ten hold under 7.5%. The specimen sequenced was PBMCs. The origin of the receptors is a man aged 50-59 years in good health and CMV-seropositive. Both conserved end residues are part of each CDR3. A D gene is named only where the DNA matches it firmly. The size of a clone is reported for some rows only, either as once, few or many, or as a class for expanded clones.

TRBJ1-1 | 13 | TRBD1 | TRBV30 | NA | CAWGDSWSTEAFF | TGTGCCTGGGGGGACAGTTGGTCCACTGAAGCTTTCTTT
TRBJ2-7 | 13 | NA | TRBV4-3 | NA | CASSQQGGCEQYF | TGCGCCAGCAGCCAACAGGGGGGCTGCGAGCAGTACTTC
TRBJ2-3 | 15 | TRBD1 | TRBV7-9 | NA | CASSFGDRHTDTQYF | TGTGCCAGCAGTTTTGGGGACAGGCACACAGATACGCAGTATTTT
TRBJ1-4 | 16 | NA | TRBV4-1 | NA | CASSQDRGWINEKLFF | TGCGCCAGCAGCCAAGATAGGGGGTGGATAAATGAAAAACTGTTTTTT
TRBJ1-2 | 16 | NA | TRBV19 | NA | CASSTLSQALNYGYTF | TGTGCCAGTAGTACGCTGTCACAGGCCCTTAACTATGGCTACACCTTC
TRBJ2-7 | 15 | TRBD1 | TRBV11-2 | NA | CASSPGWTGGDEQYF | TGTGCCAGCAGCCCAGGGTGGACAGGGGGAGACGAGCAGTACTTC
TRBJ1-2 | 14 | TRBD1 | TRBV6-1 | NA | CASSAGQEADGYTF | TGTGCCAGCAGTGCCGGACAGGAGGCGGATGGCTACACCTTC
TRBJ1-1 | 14 | NA | TRBV9 | NA | CASSVGPTEAEAFF | TGTGCCAGCAGCGTAGGTCCGACCGAGGCTGAAGCTTTCTTT
TRBJ2-3 | 16 | TRBD2 | TRBV6-4 | NA | CASSGGSGGSTDTQYF | TGTGCCAGCAGTGGCGGCAGCGGGGGGTCCACAGATACGCAGTATTTT
TRBJ1-1 | 17 | NA | TRBV5-1 | NA | CASSFTSPGLGNTEAFF | TGCGCCAGCAGCTTTACCTCGCCAGGGTTGGGGAACACTGAAGCTTTCTTT
TRBJ2-7 | 14 | TRBD1 | TRBV19 | NA | CASSDRGSSYEQYF | TGTGCCAGTAGCGACAGGGGCAGCTCCTACGAGCAGTACTTC
TRBJ1-5 | 16 | NA | TRBV7-2 | NA | CASSPTWGVGNQPQHF | TGTGCCAGCAGCCCCACCTGGGGCGTGGGCAATCAGCCCCAGCATTTT
TRBJ2-3 | 18 | TRBD1 | TRBV7-2 | NA | CASSLGGAGTGGTDTQYF | TGTGCCAGCAGCCTGGGGGGTGCCGGGACAGGGGGTACAGATACGCAGTATTTT
TRBJ2-3 | 16 | TRBD2 | TRBV27 | NA | CASSLLLAGGSDTQYF | TGTGCCAGCAGTTTATTACTAGCGGGGGGGTCAGATACGCAGTATTTT
TRBJ2-5 | 16 | TRBD2 | TRBV7-3 | NA | CASSLGLAGGQETQYF | TGTGCCAGCAGCTTAGGGCTAGCGGGGGGGCAAGAGACCCAGTACTTC
TRBJ1-4 | 15 | NA | TRBV28 | NA | CASTLWAGAREKLFF | TGTGCCAGCACCCTGTGGGCGGGGGCGCGGGAAAAACTGTTTTTT
TRBJ2-2 | 18 | NA | TRBV5-1 | NA | CASSLEGSRGANTGELFF | TGCGCCAGCAGCTTGGAAGGGTCCAGGGGGGCTAACACCGGGGAGCTGTTTTTT
TRBJ1-2 | 15 | NA | TRBV6-6 | NA | CASSNPTTGSYGYTF | TGTGCCAGCAGTAACCCGACGACAGGTTCCTATGGCTACACCTTC
TRBJ2-3 | 15 | NA | TRBV7-8 | NA | CASREVGGAGDTQYF | TGTGCCAGCAGGGAAGTGGGGGGGGCCGGAGATACGCAGTATTTT
TRBJ2-1 | 14 | NA | TRBV7-2 | NA | CASSLAMGNNEQFF | TGTGCCAGCAGCTTAGCAATGGGCAACAATGAGCAGTTCTTC
TRBJ2-1 | 14 | TRBD2 | TRBV29-1 | NA | CSVEVGSGGNEQFF | TGCAGCGTTGAAGTGGGTAGCGGGGGGAATGAGCAGTTCTTC
TRBJ1-2 | 15 | NA | TRBV28 | NA | CASSLSASGSYGYPF | TGTGCCAGCAGTTTATCGGCCTCGGGGAGTTATGGCTACCCCTTC
TRBJ2-5 | 13 | NA | TRBV6-5 | NA | CASRGPTQETQYF | TGTGCCAGCAGGGGGCCTACCCAAGAGACCCAGTACTTC
TRBJ1-1 | 11 | NA | TRBV7-9 | NA | CASSAQTEAFF | TGTGCCAGCAGCGCGCAAACTGAAGCTTTCTTT
TRBJ1-5 | 13 | NA | TRBV6-5 | NA | CASRQGLGQPQHF | TGTGCCAGCAGACAGGGTTTAGGACAGCCCCAGCATTTT
TRBJ1-2 | 13 | NA | TRBV6-1 | NA | CASSGLSSDGYTF | TGTGCCAGCAGTGGACTTTCATCGGATGGCTACACCTTC
TRBJ2-7 | 15 | NA | TRBV7-2 | NA | CASSLAAGGGYEQYF | TGTGCCAGCAGCTTAGCGGCTGGGGGAGGCTACGAGCAGTACTTC
TRBJ2-1 | 14 | TRBD1 | TRBV5-1 | NA | CASRGDSSYNEQFF | TGCGCCAGCAGAGGGGACAGCTCCTACAATGAGCAGTTCTTC
TRBJ1-5 | 14 | NA | TRBV6-5 | NA | CASSSLGGNQPQHF | TGTGCCAGCAGCTCCCTAGGGGGCAATCAGCCCCAGCATTTT
TRBJ2-7 | 14 | TRBD1 | TRBV5-6 | NA | CASRLDRGLWEQYF | TGTGCCAGCAGGCTGGACAGGGGGCTATGGGAGCAGTACTTC
TRBJ1-6 | 12 | NA | TRBV7-9 | NA | CASSLVGEPLHF | TGTGCCAGCAGCTTAGTCGGGGAGCCCCTCCACTTT
TRBJ2-7 | 16 | TRBD1 | TRBV15 | NA | CATSRLGQGQSYEQYF | TGTGCCACCAGCAGACTCGGACAGGGGCAATCTTACGAGCAGTACTTC
TRBJ2-4 | 15 | TRBD1 | TRBV5-1 | NA | CASSLGRTGGDIQYF | TGCGCCAGCAGCTTGGGAAGGACAGGGGGTGACATTCAGTACTTC
TRBJ2-5 | 17 | TRBD2 | TRBV7-2 | NA | CASSPTLAGAGGETQYF | TGTGCCAGCAGTCCAACGCTAGCGGGGGCCGGGGGAGAGACCCAGTACTTC
TRBJ1-2 | 12 | NA | TRBV9 | NA | CASSVAQGSYTF | TGTGCCAGCAGCGTAGCTCAGGGCAGCTACACCTTC
TRBJ1-2 | 12 | NA | TRBV7-9 | NA | CSSSRGSNGYTF | TGTTCCAGCAGCCGAGGCTCCAATGGCTACACCTTC
TRBJ2-2 | 14 | NA | TRBV9 | once | CASSPSLNTGELFF | TGTGCCAGCAGCCCTTCCCTGAACACCGGGGAGCTGTTTTTT
TRBJ2-1 | 15 | TRBD2 | TRBV4-3 | NA | CASSQRTSGGDEQFF | TGCGCCAGCAGCCAAAGGACTAGCGGGGGGGATGAGCAGTTCTTC
TRBJ2-3 | 17 | TRBD1 | TRBV7-9 | NA | CASSLGTGSSGTDTQYF | TGTGCCAGCAGCTTGGGGACAGGGTCCTCTGGGACAGATACGCAGTATTTT
TRBJ1-1 | 15 | NA | TRBV18 | NA | CASSFGPSGGTEAFF | TGTGCCAGCTCCTTCGGTCCGTCTGGCGGGACTGAAGCTTTCTTT
TRBJ1-1 | 12 | NA | TRBV6-5 | NA | CASRTGTREAFF | TGTGCCAGCAGAACCGGGACACGTGAAGCTTTCTTT
TRBJ1-1 | 16 | NA | TRBV19 | once | CASSILRGRRDTEAFF | TGTGCCAGTAGTATTCTCCGGGGTAGAAGGGACACTGAAGCTTTCTTT
TRBJ2-2 | 16 | TRBD1 | TRBV6-1 | NA | CASSGTGGPNTGELFF | TGTGCCAGCAGTGGAACAGGGGGCCCGAACACCGGGGAGCTGTTTTTT
TRBJ1-5 | 13 | NA | TRBV6-5 | NA | CASRAASNQPQNF | TGTGCCAGCCGGGCAGCTAGCAATCAGCCCCAGAATTTT
TRBJ2-2 | 15 | TRBD1 | TRBV6-4 | NA | CASKEGQAGTGELFF | TGTGCCAGCAAGGAAGGACAGGCGGGCACCGGGGAGCTGTTTTTT
TRBJ2-5 | 20 | TRBD2 | TRBV18 | NA | CASSPRRTSGGAESQETQYF | TGTGCCAGCTCACCCCGCCGGACTAGCGGGGGGGCCGAATCCCAAGAGACCCAGTACTTC